The clone carrying this T cell receptor (beta chain) has at least ten counts. V was clipped by 4 bases and J by 2 bases, with 12 bases between them. This CDR3 has 14 residues. Per the germline V gene, CDR1 is SQVTM and CDR2 is ANQGSEA. TCRdb re-analysed the RT-PCR reads in MiXCR, keeping a single row per CDR3 protein. The repertoire holds about 680,000 distinct CDR3 sequences, 12% to 15% seen once, with 3.6% in the top ten. The material sequenced was memory CD4+ T cells from blood. This receptor was taken from a female donor in good health, serving as a healthy control. This chain links TRBV29-1 with TRBJ1-5, with TRBD1 as a possible D gene (5 bases). The CDR3 reads CSVGGVQGNQPQHF. CDR3 bases: TGCAGCGTTGGAGGGGTACAGGGCAATCAGCCCCAGCATTTT.